Listed below are T cell receptor beta chains from one sample, sequenced in a study of cytomegalovirus exposure and HLA in healthy donors. Here immunoSEQ multiplex PCR was the method, and the copy in TCRdb shows in-frame clones only, minus some. The sample has 90,000 to 120,000 clones, 70% to 80% seen once. Sequences were obtained from PBMCs. These receptors were taken from a female donor in good health and CMV-seropositive. Both conserved end residues are part of each CDR3. The D gene is left open where the match is weak. Clone size appears in some rows only: once, few, many, or a class for an expanded clone.

DNA	CDR3	J	V	size	D
TGCGCCAGCAGCTGGAGAGGGGGAGCAATTATGAACACTGAAGCTTTCTTT	CASSWRGGAIMNTEAFF	TRBJ1-1	TRBV5-1	NA	NA
TGTGCCAGCGGTACTATGTCACAGGGGGCCAATGGCTACACCTTC	CASGTMSQGANGYTF	TRBJ1-2	TRBV27	NA	TRBD1
TGTGCCAGCAGTGACTCGAGTCGTCGCGGGAGAATCTATGAGCAGTTCTTC	CASSDSSRRGRIYEQFF	TRBJ2-1	TRBV6-4	NA	TRBD2
TGTGCCAGCATACCTACGGGGACACGCAATGAGCAGTTCTTC	CASIPTGTRNEQFF	TRBJ2-1	TRBV28	once	NA
TGTGCCAGCAGTGAAGGTGGGGGAGGAGATTCACCCCTCCACTTT	CASSEGGGGDSPLHF	TRBJ1-6	TRBV6-1	NA	NA
TGTGCCAGTAGTACGAGGACAGGCCTGAATGAAAAACTGTTTTTT	CASSTRTGLNEKLFF	TRBJ1-4	TRBV19	NA	TRBD1
TGTGCCAGCAGTCCCGACAGCTTATATACTTTCTTT	CASSPDSLYTFF	TRBJ1-1	TRBV2	NA	NA
TGTGCCAGCAGCCCCCAAACGGTTGGAGATACGCAGTATTTT	CASSPQTVGDTQYF	TRBJ2-3	TRBV11-2	NA	NA
TGCGCCAGCAGCCAAGACAGCGGGACTAGTTTTAAGACCCAGTACTTC	CASSQDSGTSFKTQYF	TRBJ2-5	TRBV4-3	NA	TRBD2
TGTGCCAGCAGGGACTACAAGGAGGAAAAACTGTTTTTT	CASRDYKEEKLFF	TRBJ1-4	TRBV6-5	few	NA
TGTGCCAGCAGCGTCCGGGACAGGCCGAACACCGGGGAGCTGTTTTTT	CASSVRDRPNTGELFF	TRBJ2-2	TRBV5-4	NA	TRBD1
TGTTCCAGCAGCTTTCGGGGGGTCGGTACGCAGTATTTT	CSSSFRGVGTQYF	TRBJ2-3	TRBV7-9	NA	TRBD2
TGTGCCAGTAGCCGACTCGACGGGGGTAATGAAAAACTGTTTTTT	CASSRLDGGNEKLFF	TRBJ1-4	TRBV19	NA	NA
TGTGCCAGCAGTCGGGGGGGGTACGAGCAGTACTTC	CASSRGGYEQYF	TRBJ2-7	TRBV7-2	NA	TRBD2
TGCGCCAGCAGCAACCGAGGGGACAGACCGAACACTGAAGCTTTCTTT	CASSNRGDRPNTEAFF	TRBJ1-1	TRBV4-1	NA	TRBD1
TGTGCCAGTAGTGAGGGGGCGAGAAAGGCCTACGAGCAGTACTTC	CASSEGARKAYEQYF	TRBJ2-7	TRBV19	NA	TRBD1
TGTGCCAGCAGTTACGCGACCGATGGGCCCTACGAGCAGTACTTC	CASSYATDGPYEQYF	TRBJ2-7	TRBV6-6	NA	NA
TGCGCCAGCAGCTTGGGGGGTGCGGGACCCCGGGTAAATGAGCAGTTCTTC	CASSLGGAGPRVNEQFF	TRBJ2-1	TRBV5-1	NA	NA
TGTGCCACAGTCAGGAGGGAAAACTATGGCTACACCTTC	CATVRRENYGYTF	TRBJ1-2	TRBV2	NA	NA
TGTGCCAGCAGTGGACTAGCGGGAGGAAGTGAGCAGTTCTTC	CASSGLAGGSEQFF	TRBJ2-1	TRBV7-2	NA	TRBD2
TGTGCCAGCAGCCGTCTGCCTCTAGCGGGGGTTTCCTACGAGCAGTACTTC	CASSRLPLAGVSYEQYF	TRBJ2-7	TRBV14	NA	TRBD2
TGTGCCAGTAGTGGCGGGACTAGCGGCTACGAGCAGTACTTC	CASSGGTSGYEQYF	TRBJ2-7	TRBV19	NA	TRBD2
TGTGCCAGCGGACGGACTAGCGGCACAGATACGCAGTATTTT	CASGRTSGTDTQYF	TRBJ2-3	TRBV6-5	NA	TRBD2
TGTGCCAGCAGTCCTAGAGTCGACACAGATACGCAGTATTTT	CASSPRVDTDTQYF	TRBJ2-3	TRBV2	NA	NA
TGTGCCAGCAGAAGGGAGGGACTAGACCACAATGAGCAGTTCTTC	CASRREGLDHNEQFF	TRBJ2-1	TRBV2	NA	TRBD2
TGTGCCACCAGCACCCCGAGGAGCAGCACCGGGGAGCTGTTTTTT	CATSTPRSSTGELFF	TRBJ2-2	TRBV15	few	NA
TGTGCCAGCAGCCCGACAGGGCTTTCTGAAGCTTTCTTT	CASSPTGLSEAFF	TRBJ1-1	TRBV7-9	NA	TRBD1
TGTGCCAGCAGTGGGACAGGCCTGAATCAGCCCCAGCATTTT	CASSGTGLNQPQHF	TRBJ1-5	TRBV6-1	once	TRBD1
TGTGCCAGCAGCTTAGACCACCTCTGGGCGGGGGGGCGGGGTGAGCAGTTCTTC	CASSLDHLWAGGRGEQFF	TRBJ2-1	TRBV13	once	TRBD2
TGTGCCAGCAGCTCACAAACCGGGACAACATACGAGCAGTACTTC	CASSSQTGTTYEQYF	TRBJ2-7	TRBV7-2	NA	NA
TGTGCCAGCAGCTCCGGAGGGTCCGGGGAGACCCAGTACTTC	CASSSGGSGETQYF	TRBJ2-5	TRBV7-6	NA	NA
TGCGCCAGCAGCCAGGCCGGGACAGGGGGTAACTATGGCTACACCTTC	CASSQAGTGGNYGYTF	TRBJ1-2	TRBV4-1	NA	TRBD1
TGTGCCAGTAGTCTCAGCGGTCCAAACTACAATGAGCAGTTCTTC	CASSLSGPNYNEQFF	TRBJ2-1	TRBV19	NA	NA
TGTGCCAGCAGGAACGGGACTAGCGGATACAATGAGCAGTTCTTC	CASRNGTSGYNEQFF	TRBJ2-1	TRBV6-1	NA	TRBD2
TGTGCCAGCAGTGATCCCGCAGGGCGAAACACTGAAGCTTTCTTT	CASSDPAGRNTEAFF	TRBJ1-1	TRBV6-1	NA	NA
TGTGCCAGCAGTGAAATCAGGGGCACTGAAGCTTTCTTT	CASSEIRGTEAFF	TRBJ1-1	TRBV6-1	NA	NA
TGTGCCACCAGCAGAGATTCGGGTTCTAGCACAGATACGCAGTATTTT	CATSRDSGSSTDTQYF	TRBJ2-3	TRBV15	NA	NA
TGTGCCAGCAGTGAAGACCCGGGACAGGGCCACGAGCAGTACTTC	CASSEDPGQGHEQYF	TRBJ2-7	TRBV6-4	few	TRBD1
TGTGCCAGCACCGCGGGGGGGCACACCGGGGAGCTGTTTTTT	CASTAGGHTGELFF	TRBJ2-2	TRBV4-2	NA	TRBD2
TGTGCCAGCAGCGTAGTTAGCGGATCCTACAATGAGCAGTTCTTC	CASSVVSGSYNEQFF	TRBJ2-1	TRBV9	NA	NA
TGCGCCAGCAGGGACAGTCCTAATGAAAAACTGTTTTTT	CASRDSPNEKLFF	TRBJ1-4	TRBV10-2	NA	NA
TGTGCCAGCAGCTTCCGTGGGAGGCCCACAGATACGCAGTATTTT	CASSFRGRPTDTQYF	TRBJ2-3	TRBV5-6	once	NA
TGTGCCAGCAGCGCGAACGGACTAGCGGGAGCCGATACGCAGTATTTT	CASSANGLAGADTQYF	TRBJ2-3	TRBV5-6	NA	TRBD2
TGTGCCAGCAGTTCCGGGACAGGCCTTAATGAAAAACTGTTTTTT	CASSSGTGLNEKLFF	TRBJ1-4	TRBV6-5	NA	TRBD1
TGTGCCAGCAGCCATCTACACGGACTAGCGGGAGGGGAGACCCAGTACTTC	CASSHLHGLAGGETQYF	TRBJ2-5	TRBV4-2	NA	TRBD2
TGTGCCAGCAGCTTTACAGAAAATCAGCCCCAGCATTTT	CASSFTENQPQHF	TRBJ1-5	TRBV7-2	NA	NA
TGTGCCAGCAGCGTCACAGGGGACGGTGAAAAACTGTTTTTT	CASSVTGDGEKLFF	TRBJ1-4	TRBV9	NA	TRBD1
TGTGCCAGCAGCCTAGAAACGACAGGGGCTGGAAACACCATATATTTT	CASSLETTGAGNTIYF	TRBJ1-3	TRBV7-6	NA	TRBD1
TGTGCCAGCAGCCAGTGGCAGGGGGCAGGCTACGAGCAGTACTTC	CASSQWQGAGYEQYF	TRBJ2-7	TRBV14	NA	TRBD1
TGTGCCAGCAGTCCCCTTACAGGGGGCGTATATGGCTACACCTTC	CASSPLTGGVYGYTF	TRBJ1-2	TRBV27	NA	TRBD1
TGTGCCAGCAGGTTCGGTAGCTCTGGGGCCAACGTCCTGACTTTC	CASRFGSSGANVLTF	TRBJ2-6	TRBV2	NA	NA
TGTGCCAGTAGTCAGACAGGGATCAACTACGAGCAGTACTTC	CASSQTGINYEQYF	TRBJ2-7	TRBV19	NA	TRBD1
TGTGCCAGCAGTGAAGCGGCGGGGCGCGGTCAGCCCCAGCATTTT	CASSEAAGRGQPQHF	TRBJ1-5	TRBV2	once	NA